This T cell receptor beta chain was documented in a study of PD-1 blockade in classical Hodgkin lymphoma. The CDR3 sequence is 12 residues long. V was trimmed by 5 bases and J by 8 bases, leaving 11 bases between them. Germline V CDR1 and CDR2: SGHTA, FQGNSA. Every patient experienced relapse after autologous stem cell transplantation, and brentuximab vedotin exposure varied. By magnetic negative selection, CD4+ T cells were purified from thawed PBMCs. The protocol was immunoSEQ multiplex PCR, while the TCRdb copy is restricted to in-frame clones and leaves out a portion. The sample lists around 17,000 clones, approximately 80% occurring once.

The chain employs TRBV7-2 and TRBJ2-3; D ambiguous. The TCR comes from a human donor with classical Hodgkin lymphoma. The sample consisted of CD4+ T cells from blood, taken at baseline. The CDR3 bases are TGTGCCAGCAGCCCCGGGTCCCCTACGCAGTATTTT. Encoded protein: CASSPGSPTQYF.